This T cell receptor beta chain was obtained from a study of breast tumors, draining lymph nodes, adjacent tissues. Study results and limitations: That most tumor T cells come from lymph nodes remained unproven. The data were judged consistent with most tumor T cells coming from lymph node and expanding in tumor.

Looked up from germline, CDR1 is KGHDR and CDR2 is SFDVKD. V was shortened by 6 bases and J by 1 base, with 8 bases between the two germline ends. The CDR3 is 13 amino acids. Breast cancer patients provided tissue from their axillary draining lymph nodes. TCRdb itself ran the multiplex PCR reads through MiXCR, one entry per CDR3 protein. The sample has about 200,000 distinct CDR3 sequences, roughly 29% seen once. This clonotype was found many times. The antigen is undetermined. V gene TRBV24-1 combines with J gene TRBJ1-1; no reliable D call. The source is a female donor with breast cancer. Some clones in this sample may be carry-over from other donors' samples. Sequences were obtained from axillary lymph node tissue. The CDR3 loop reads CATSQGGNTEAFF. The CDR3 DNA is TGTGCCACCAGTCAAGGAGGGAACACTGAAGCTTTCTTT.